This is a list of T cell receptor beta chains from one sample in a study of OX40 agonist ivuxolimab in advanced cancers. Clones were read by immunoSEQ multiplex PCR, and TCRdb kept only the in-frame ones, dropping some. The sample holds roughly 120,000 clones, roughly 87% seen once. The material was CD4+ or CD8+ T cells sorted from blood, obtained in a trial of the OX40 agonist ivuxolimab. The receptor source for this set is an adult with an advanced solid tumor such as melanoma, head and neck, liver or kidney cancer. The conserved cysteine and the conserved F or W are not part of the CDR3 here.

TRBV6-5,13,ASSSRGLGSYEQY
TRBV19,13,ASSPSGLSYNEQF
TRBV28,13,ASSFGLISNQPQH
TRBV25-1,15,ASSGGGSGGDIYGYT
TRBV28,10,ASSSVRETQY
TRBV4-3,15,ASSQYAGGRSPDTQY
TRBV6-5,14,ASSYRGSQGIHEQY
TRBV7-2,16,ASRRDSRSGVRYNEQF
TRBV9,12,ASAKGGISYEQY
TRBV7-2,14,ASSSSRDTQVYGYT
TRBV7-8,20,ASSSDRSLLIGSTAGTDTQY
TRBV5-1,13,ASSFRTGIDTEAF
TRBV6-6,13,ASSYLAGGVDTQY
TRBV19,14,ASSTQAGATSETQY
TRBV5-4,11,ASRVGGVTEQY
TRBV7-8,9,ASSSKIKQF
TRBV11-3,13,ASSPGLAGDETQY
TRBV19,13,ASSNMDREKSGYT
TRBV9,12,ASSVTDAGNEQF